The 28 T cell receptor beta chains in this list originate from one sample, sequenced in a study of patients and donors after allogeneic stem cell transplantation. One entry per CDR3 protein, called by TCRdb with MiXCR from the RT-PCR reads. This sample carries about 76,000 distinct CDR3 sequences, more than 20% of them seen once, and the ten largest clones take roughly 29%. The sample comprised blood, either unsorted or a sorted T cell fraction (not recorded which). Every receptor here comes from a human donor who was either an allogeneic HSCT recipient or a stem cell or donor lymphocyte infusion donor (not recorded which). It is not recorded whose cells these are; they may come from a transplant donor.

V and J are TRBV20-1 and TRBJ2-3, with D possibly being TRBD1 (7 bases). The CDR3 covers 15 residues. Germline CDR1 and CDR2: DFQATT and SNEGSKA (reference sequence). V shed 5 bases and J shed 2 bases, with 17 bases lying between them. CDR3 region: CSARGTAISTDTQYF. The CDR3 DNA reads TGCAGTGCTCGCGGGACAGCGATATCCACAGATACGCAGTATTTT.

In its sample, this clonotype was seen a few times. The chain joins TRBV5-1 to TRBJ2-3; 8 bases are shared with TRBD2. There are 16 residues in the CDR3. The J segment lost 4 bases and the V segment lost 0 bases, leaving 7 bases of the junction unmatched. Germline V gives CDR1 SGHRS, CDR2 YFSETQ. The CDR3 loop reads CASSLASGGIPDTQYF. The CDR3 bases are TGCGCCAGCAGCTTGGCCAGCGGGGGCATTCCAGATACGCAGTATTTT.

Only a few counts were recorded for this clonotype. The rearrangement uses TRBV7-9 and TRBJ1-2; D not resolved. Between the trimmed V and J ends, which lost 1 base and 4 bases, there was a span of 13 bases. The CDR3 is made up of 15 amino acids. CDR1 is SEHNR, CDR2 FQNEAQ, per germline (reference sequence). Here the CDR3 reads CASSLGVSPSYGYTF. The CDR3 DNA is TGTGCCAGCAGCTTAGGAGTCAGCCCTAGCTATGGCTACACCTTC.

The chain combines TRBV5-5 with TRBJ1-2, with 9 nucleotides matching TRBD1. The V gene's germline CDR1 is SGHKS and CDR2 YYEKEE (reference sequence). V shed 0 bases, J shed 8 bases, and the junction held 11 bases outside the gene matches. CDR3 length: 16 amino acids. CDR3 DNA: TGTGCCAGCAGCTTGGTTGGACAGGGGATGCTGCGGGGCTACACCTTC. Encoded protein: CASSLVGQGMLRGYTF.

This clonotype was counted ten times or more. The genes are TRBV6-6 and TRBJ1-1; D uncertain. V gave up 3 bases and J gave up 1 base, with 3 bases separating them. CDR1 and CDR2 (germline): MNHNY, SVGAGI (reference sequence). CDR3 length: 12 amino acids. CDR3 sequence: CASSYANTEAFF. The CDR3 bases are TGTGCCAGCAGTTATGCGAACACTGAAGCTTTCTTT.

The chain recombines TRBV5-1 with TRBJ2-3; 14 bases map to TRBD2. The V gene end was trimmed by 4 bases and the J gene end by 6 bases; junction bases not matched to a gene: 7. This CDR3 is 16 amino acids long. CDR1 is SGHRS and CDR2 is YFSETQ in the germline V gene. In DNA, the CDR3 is TGCGCCAGCAGCACGACTAGCGGGAGGGCCTGGGATACGCAGTATTTT. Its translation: CASSTTSGRAWDTQYF.

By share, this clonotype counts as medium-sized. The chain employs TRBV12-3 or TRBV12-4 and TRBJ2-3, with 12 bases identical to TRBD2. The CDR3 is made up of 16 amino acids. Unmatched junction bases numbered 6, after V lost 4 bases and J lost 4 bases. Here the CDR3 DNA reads TGTGCCAGCAGTTCTATGACTAGCGGGAGTTCAGATACGCAGTATTTT. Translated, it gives CASSSMTSGSSDTQYF.

The CDR3 DNA reads as TGTGCCAGCAGCTTACCCGGACTGTATGGCTACACCTTC. Its translation: CASSLPGLYGYTF. V is TRBV7-8 and J is TRBJ1-2; no clear D. V was shortened by 2 bases and J by 5 bases, with 9 bases between the two germline ends. This CDR3 is 13 amino acids long. Per the germline V gene, CDR1 is SGHVS and CDR2 is FQNEAQ.

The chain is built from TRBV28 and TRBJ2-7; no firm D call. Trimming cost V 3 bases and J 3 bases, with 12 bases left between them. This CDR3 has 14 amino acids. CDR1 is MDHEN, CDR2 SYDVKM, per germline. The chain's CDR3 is CASSFPGPGYEQYF. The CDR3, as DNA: TGTGCCAGCAGTTTCCCTGGACCCGGCTACGAGCAGTACTTC.

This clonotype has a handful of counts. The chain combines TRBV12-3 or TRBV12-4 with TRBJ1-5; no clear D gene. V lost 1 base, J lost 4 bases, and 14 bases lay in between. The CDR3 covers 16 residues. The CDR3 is CASSLDPRKGNQPQHF. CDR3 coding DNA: TGTGCCAGCAGTTTAGACCCTCGTAAGGGTAATCAGCCCCAGCATTTT.

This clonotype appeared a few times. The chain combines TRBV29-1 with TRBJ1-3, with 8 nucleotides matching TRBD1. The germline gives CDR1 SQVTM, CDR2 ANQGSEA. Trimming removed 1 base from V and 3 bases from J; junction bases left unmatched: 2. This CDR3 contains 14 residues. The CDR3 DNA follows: TGCAGCGTTGAAGGGACAGGGCTTGGAAACACCATATATTTT. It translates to CSVEGTGLGNTIYF.

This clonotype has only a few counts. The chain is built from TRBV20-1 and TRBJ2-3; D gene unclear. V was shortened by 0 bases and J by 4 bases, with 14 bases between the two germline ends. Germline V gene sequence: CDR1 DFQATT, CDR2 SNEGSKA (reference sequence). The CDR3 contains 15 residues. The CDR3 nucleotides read TGCAGTGCTAGAGATCGGGTGGGCTTCGCAGATACGCAGTATTTT. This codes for CSARDRVGFADTQYF.

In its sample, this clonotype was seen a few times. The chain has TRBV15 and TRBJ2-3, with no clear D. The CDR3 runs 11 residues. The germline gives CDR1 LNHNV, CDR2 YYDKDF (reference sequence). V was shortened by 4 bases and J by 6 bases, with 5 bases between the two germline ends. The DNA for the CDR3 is TGTGCCACCAGCACGCTGGATACGCAGTATTTT. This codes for CATSTLDTQYF.

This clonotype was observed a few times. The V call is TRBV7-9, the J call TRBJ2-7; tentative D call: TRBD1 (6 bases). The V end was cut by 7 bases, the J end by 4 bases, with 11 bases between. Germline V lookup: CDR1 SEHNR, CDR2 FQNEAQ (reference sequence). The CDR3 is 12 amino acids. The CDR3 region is CASNTGIYEQYF. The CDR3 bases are TGTGCCAGCAATACAGGGATTTACGAGCAGTACTTC.

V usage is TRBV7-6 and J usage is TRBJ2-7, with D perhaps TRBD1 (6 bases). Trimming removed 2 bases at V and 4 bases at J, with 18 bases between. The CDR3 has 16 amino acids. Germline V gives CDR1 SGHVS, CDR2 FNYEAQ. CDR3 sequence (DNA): TGTGCCAGCAGCTTATCCCTAAGACAGGCGAGATACGAGCAGTACTTC. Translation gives CASSLSLRQARYEQYF.

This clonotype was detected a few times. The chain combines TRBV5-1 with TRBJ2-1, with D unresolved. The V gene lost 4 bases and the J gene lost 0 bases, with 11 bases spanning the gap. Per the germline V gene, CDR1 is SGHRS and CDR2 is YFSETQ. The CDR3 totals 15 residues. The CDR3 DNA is TGCGCCAGCAGCCCGAGAGGTAGCTCCTACAATGAGCAGTTCTTC. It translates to CASSPRGSSYNEQFF.

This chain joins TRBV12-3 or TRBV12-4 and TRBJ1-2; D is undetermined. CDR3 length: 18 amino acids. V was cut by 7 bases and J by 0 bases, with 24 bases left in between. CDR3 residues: CASTAFGSVAISNYGYTF. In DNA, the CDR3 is TGTGCCAGCACCGCCTTTGGGTCCGTCGCTATATCTAACTATGGCTACACCTTC.

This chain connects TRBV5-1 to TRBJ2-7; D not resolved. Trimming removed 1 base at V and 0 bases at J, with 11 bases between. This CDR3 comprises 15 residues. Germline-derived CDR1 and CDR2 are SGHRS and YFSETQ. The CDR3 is CASSLTFYNSYEQYF. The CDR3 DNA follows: TGCGCCAGCAGCTTGACTTTTTACAACTCCTACGAGCAGTACTTC.

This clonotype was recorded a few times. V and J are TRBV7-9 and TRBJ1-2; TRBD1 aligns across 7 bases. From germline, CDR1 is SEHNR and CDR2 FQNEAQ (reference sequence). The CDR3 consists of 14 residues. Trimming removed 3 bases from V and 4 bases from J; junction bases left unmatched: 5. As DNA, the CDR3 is TGTGCCAGCAGCTTGGGACAGTCTATCTATGGCTACACCTTC. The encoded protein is CASSLGQSIYGYTF.

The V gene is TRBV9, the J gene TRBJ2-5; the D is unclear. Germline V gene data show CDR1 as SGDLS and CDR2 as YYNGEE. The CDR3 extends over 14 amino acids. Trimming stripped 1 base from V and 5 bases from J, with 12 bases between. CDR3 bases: TGTGCCAGCAGCGTATCCGGCGGTGCCGAGACCCAGTACTTC. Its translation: CASSVSGGAETQYF. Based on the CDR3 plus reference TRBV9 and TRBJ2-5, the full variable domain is DSGVTQTPKHLITATGQRVTLRCSPRSGDLSVYWYQQSLDQGLQFLIQYYNGEERAKGNILERFSAQQFPDLHSELNLSSLELGDSALYFCASSVSGGAETQYFGPGTRLLVL.

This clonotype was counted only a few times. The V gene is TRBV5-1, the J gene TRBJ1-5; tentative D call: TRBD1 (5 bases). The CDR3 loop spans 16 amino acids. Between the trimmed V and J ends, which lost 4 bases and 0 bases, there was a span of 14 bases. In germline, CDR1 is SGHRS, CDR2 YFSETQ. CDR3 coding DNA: TGCGCCAGCAGCGAAAGGGGACTTGATAGCAATCAGCCCCAGCATTTT. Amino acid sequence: CASSERGLDSNQPQHF.

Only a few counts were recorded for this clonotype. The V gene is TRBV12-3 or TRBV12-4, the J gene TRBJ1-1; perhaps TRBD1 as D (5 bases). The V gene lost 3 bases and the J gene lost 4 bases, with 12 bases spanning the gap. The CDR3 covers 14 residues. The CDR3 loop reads CASSLGYGGTEAFF. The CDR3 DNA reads TGTGCCAGCAGTTTGGGTTATGGGGGCACTGAAGCTTTCTTT.

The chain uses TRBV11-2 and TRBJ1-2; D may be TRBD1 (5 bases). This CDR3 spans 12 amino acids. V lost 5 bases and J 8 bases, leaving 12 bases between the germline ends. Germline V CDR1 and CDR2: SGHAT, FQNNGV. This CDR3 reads CASSAKGRGYTF. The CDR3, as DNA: TGTGCCAGCAGCGCCAAGGGGAGGGGCTACACCTTC.

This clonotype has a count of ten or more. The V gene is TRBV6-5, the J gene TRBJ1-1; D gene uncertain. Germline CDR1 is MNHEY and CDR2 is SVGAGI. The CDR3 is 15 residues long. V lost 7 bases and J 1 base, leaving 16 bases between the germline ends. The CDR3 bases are TGTGCCAGCACCACTACCGGACGGAGGAACACTGAAGCTTTCTTT. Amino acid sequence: CASTTTGRRNTEAFF.

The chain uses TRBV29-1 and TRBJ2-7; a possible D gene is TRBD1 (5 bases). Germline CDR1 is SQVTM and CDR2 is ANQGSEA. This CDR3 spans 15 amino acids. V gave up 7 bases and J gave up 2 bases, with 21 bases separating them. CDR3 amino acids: CSAHRTTQPTYEQYF. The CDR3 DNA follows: TGCAGCGCCCACAGGACAACCCAACCTACCTACGAGCAGTACTTC.

CDR3 DNA sequence: TGCGCCAGCGGGGCTGGCCAGGGAGAATATAATTCACCCCTCCACTTT. Translation: CASGAGQGEYNSPLHF. This chain connects TRBV5-1 to TRBJ1-6, with D tentatively TRBD1 (5 bases). Germline CDR1 and CDR2: SGHRS and YFSETQ. Trimming took 7 bases from V and 4 from J, leaving 18 bases between them. CDR3 length: 16 amino acids.

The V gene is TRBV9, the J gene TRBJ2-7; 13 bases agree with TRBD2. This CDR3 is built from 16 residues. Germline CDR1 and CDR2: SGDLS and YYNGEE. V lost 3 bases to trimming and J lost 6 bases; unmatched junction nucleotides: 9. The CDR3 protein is CASSAGTSGALVEQYF. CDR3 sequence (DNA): TGTGCCAGCAGCGCCGGGACTAGCGGGGCCCTCGTCGAGCAGTACTTC.

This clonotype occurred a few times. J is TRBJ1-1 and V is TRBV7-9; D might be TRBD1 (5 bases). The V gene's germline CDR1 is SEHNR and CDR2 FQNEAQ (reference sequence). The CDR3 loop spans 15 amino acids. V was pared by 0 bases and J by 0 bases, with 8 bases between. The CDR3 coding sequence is TGTGCCAGCAGCTTAGCGTACAGGATGAACACTGAAGCTTTCTTT. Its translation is CASSLAYRMNTEAFF.